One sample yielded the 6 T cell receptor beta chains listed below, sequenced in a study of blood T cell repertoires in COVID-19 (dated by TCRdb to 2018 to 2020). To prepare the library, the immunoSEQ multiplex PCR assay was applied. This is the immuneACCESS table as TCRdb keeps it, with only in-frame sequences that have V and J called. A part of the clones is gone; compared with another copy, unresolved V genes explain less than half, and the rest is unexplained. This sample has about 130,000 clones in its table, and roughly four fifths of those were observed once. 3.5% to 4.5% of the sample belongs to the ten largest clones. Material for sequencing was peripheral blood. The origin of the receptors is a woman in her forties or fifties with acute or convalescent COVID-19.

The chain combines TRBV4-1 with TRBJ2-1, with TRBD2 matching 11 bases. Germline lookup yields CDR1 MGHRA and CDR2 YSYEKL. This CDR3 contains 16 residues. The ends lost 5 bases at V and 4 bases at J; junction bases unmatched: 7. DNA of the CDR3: TGCGCCAGCAGCTTATCGACTAGCGGGGCGTACAATGAGCAGTTCTTC. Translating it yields CASSLSTSGAYNEQFF.

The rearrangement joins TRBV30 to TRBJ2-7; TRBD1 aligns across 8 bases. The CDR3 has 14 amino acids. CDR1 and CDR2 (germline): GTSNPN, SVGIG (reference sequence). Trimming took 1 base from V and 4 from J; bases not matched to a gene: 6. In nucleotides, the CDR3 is TGTGCCTGGAGTGCCGGACAGGGTGGTTACGAGCAGTACTTC. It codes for CAWSAGQGGYEQYF.

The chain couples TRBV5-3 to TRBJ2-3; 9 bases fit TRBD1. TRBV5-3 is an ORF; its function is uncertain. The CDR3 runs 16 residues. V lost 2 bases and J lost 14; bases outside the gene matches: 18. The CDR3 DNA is TGTGCCAGAAGCTTCCCTCTGGGACAGGGCGGCACCCCGCCGTATTTT. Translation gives CARSFPLGQGGTPPYF.

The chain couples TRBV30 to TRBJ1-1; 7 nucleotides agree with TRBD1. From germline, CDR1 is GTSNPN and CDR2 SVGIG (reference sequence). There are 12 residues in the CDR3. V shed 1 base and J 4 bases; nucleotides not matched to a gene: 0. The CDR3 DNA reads TGTGCCTGGAGTGACAGGGGCACTGAAGCTTTCTTT. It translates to CAWSDRGTEAFF.

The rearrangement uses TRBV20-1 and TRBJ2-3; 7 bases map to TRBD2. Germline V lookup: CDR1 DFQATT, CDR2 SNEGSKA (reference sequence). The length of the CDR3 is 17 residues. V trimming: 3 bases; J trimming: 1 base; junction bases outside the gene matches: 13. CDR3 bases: TGCAGTGCTAGTTCGGCTAGCGGAGAGATGGGCACAGATACGCAGTATTTT. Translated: CSASSASGEMGTDTQYF.

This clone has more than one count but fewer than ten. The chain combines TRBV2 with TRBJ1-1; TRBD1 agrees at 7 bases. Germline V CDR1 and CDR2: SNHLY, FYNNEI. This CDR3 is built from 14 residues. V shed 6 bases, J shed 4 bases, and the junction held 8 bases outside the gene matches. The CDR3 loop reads CASRGDSLVTEAFF. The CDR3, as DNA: TGTGCCAGCAGGGGGGACAGTTTGGTCACTGAAGCTTTCTTT.